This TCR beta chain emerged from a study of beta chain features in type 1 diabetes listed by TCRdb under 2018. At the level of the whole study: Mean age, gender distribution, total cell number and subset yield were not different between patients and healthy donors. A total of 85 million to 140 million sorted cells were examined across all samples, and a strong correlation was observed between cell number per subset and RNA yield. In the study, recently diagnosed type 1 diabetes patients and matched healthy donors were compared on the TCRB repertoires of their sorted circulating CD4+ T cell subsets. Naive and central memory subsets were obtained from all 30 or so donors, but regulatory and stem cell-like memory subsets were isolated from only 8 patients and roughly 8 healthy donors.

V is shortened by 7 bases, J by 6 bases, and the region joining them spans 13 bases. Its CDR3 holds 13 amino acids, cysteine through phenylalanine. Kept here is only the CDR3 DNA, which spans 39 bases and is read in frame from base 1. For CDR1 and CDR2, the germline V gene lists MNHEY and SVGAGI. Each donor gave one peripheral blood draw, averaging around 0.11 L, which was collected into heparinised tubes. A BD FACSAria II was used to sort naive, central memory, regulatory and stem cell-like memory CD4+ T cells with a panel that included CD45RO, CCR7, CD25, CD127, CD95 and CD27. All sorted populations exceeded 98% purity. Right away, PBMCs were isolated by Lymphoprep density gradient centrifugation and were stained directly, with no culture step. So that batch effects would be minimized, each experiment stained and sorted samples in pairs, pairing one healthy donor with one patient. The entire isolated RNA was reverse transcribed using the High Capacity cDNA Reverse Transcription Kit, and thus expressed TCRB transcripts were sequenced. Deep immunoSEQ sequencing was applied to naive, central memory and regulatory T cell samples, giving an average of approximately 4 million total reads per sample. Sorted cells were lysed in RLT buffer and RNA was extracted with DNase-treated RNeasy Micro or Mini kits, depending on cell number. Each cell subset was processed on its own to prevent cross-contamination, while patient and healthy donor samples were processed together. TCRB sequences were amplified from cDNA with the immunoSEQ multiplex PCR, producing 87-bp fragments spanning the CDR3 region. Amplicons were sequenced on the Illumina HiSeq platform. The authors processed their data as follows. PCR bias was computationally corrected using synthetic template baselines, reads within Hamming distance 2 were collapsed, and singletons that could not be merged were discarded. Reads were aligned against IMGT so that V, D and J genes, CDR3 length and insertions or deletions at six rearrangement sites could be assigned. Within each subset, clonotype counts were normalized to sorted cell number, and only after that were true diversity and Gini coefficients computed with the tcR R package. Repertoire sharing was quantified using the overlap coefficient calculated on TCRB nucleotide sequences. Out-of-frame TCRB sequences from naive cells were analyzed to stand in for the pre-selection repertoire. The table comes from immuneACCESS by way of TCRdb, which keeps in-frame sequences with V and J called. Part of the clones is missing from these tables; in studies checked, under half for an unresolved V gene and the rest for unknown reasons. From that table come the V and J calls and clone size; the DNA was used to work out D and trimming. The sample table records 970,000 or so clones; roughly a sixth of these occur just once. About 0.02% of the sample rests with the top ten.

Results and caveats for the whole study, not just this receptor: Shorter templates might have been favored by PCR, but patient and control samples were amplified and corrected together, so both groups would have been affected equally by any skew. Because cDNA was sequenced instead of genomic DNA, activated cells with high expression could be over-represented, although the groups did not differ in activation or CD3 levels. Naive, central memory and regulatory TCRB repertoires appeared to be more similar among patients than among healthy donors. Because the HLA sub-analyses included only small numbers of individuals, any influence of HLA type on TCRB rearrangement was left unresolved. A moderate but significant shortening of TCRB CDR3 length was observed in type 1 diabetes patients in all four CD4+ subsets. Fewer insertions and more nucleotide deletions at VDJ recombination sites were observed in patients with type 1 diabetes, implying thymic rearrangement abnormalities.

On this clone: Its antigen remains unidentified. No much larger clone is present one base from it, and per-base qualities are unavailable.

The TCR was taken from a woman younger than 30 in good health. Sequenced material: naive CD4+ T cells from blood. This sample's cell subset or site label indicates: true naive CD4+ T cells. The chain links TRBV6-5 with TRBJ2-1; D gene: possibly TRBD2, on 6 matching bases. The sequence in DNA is TGTGCCAGCAAATCGGGACTGATCAATGAGCAGTTCTTC. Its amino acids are CASKSGLINEQFF.